This record covers a single T cell receptor (beta chain). Its specificity is unknown. The data were obtained in a study of T-cell memory formation after mild COVID-19. Overall study findings and caveats: What remained unconfirmed was the SARS-CoV-2 specificity of second-wave clones peaking on day 37.

TCRdb redid the calling of the 5' RACE reads with MiXCR, one entry per CDR3 protein. The sample includes under 550,000 distinct CDR3 sequences, around a sixth seen only once; the top ten take 9% to 15%. This CDR3 region has 13 residues. Germline lookup yields CDR1 KGHDR and CDR2 SFDVKD. Between the trimmed V and J ends, which lost 2 bases and 4 bases, there was a span of 8 bases. The sequencing input was PBMCs or a T cell subset sorted from them (not recorded which). V and J are TRBV24-1 and TRBJ2-7; no definite D call. The sequence derives from an adult woman who had mild COVID-19 (a few samples of this study predate the infection). Cell type and time point are not known. The CDR3 region is CATSDWTAYEQYF. CDR3 DNA sequence: TGTGCCACCAGTGATTGGACCGCGTACGAGCAGTACTTC.